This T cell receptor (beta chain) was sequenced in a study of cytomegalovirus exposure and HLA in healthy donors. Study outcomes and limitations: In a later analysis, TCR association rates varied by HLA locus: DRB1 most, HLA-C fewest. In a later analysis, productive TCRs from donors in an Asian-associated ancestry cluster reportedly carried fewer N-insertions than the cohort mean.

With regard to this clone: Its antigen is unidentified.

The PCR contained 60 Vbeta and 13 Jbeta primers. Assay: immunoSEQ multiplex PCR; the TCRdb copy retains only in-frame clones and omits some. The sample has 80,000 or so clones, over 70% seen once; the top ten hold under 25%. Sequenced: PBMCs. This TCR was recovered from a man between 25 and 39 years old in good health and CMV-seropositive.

This CDR3 is CSVTPALAGGPDTQYF. In nucleotides, the CDR3 is TGCAGCGTTACTCCTGCCCTAGCGGGAGGGCCAGATACGCAGTATTTT. The chain uses TRBV29-1 and TRBJ2-3; 12 positions agree with TRBD2. Germline-derived CDR1 and CDR2 are SQVTM and ANQGSEA. Trimming at V came to 5 bases and at J to 4 bases, leaving 10 bases not matched to a gene. CDR3 length: 16 amino acids.